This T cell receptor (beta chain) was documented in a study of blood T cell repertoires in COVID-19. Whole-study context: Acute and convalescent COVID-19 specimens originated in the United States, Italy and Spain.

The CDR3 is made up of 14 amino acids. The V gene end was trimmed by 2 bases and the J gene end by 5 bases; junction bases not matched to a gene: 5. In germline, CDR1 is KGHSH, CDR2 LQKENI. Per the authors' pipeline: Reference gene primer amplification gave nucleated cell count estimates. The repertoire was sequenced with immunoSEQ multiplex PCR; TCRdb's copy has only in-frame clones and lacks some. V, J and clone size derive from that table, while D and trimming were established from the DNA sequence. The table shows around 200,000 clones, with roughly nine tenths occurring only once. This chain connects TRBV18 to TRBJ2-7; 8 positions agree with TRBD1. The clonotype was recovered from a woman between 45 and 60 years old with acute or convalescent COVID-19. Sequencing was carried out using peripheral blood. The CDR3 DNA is TGTGCCAGCTCACCAAGGACAGGGATACACGAGCAGTACTTC. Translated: CASSPRTGIHEQYF.